These 20 T cell receptor beta chains share one sample of origin, sequenced in a study of blood T cell repertoires in COVID-19. Produced via immunoSEQ multiplex PCR; TCRdb's table is partial and in-frame only. The table has just over 300,000 clones, about nine tenths seen once. Material: PBMCs or T cells enriched from blood (not recorded which). These receptors were obtained from a man aged 30-40 years who had recovered from COVID-19.

The chain couples TRBV24-1 to TRBJ2-5; TRBD2 matches at 13 bases. After removal of 4 bases from V and 5 bases from J, the junction contained 12 bases not matched to a gene. The CDR3 is 18 residues long. CDR1 and CDR2 from the germline V gene are KGHDR and SFDVKD. In DNA, the CDR3 is TGTGCCACCAGTGACGGCACGTGGACTAGCGGGAGCCCGGAGACCCAGTACTTC. Translating gives CATSDGTWTSGSPETQYF.

V and J are TRBV7-6 and TRBJ2-1, with a tentative D call TRBD1 (5 bases). The V gene lost 3 bases and the J gene lost 4 bases, with 10 bases spanning the gap. CDR1 is SGHVS, CDR2 FNYEAQ, per germline. The CDR3 totals 14 residues. Written as DNA, the CDR3 is TGTGCCAGCAGCTTGACCGCAGGGTACAATGAGCAGTTCTTC. Translated, it gives CASSLTAGYNEQFF.

The V and J genes are TRBV10-3 and TRBJ2-7; D unclear. V was cut by 6 bases and J by 2 bases, with 11 bases left in between. The CDR3 has 13 residues. Germline CDR1 is ENHRY and CDR2 is SYGVKD. DNA of the CDR3: TGTGCCATCAGAGGCAGGCTAACCTACGAGCAGTACTTC. This translates into CAIRGRLTYEQYF.

The chain links TRBV7-9 to TRBJ2-3, with 10 positions matching TRBD2. The CDR3 loop spans 14 amino acids. The germline gives CDR1 SEHNR, CDR2 FQNEAQ (reference sequence). With V trimmed by 5 bases and J by 3 bases, 2 bases remained unmatched. This chain's CDR3 is CASSPTSGTDTQYF. In DNA form, the CDR3 reads TGTGCCAGCAGCCCGACTAGCGGGACAGATACGCAGTATTTT.

The rearrangement links TRBV18 to TRBJ2-5; D uncertain. V lost 6 bases and J 4 bases, leaving 12 bases between the germline ends. CDR1 is KGHSH, CDR2 LQKENI, per germline. The CDR3 covers 13 residues. The DNA for the CDR3 is TGTGCCAGCTCTCAGATCAAGTTAGAGACCCAGTACTTC. This translates into CASSQIKLETQYF.

The V and J genes are TRBV7-9 and TRBJ2-1; 9 bases are shared with TRBD2. J gave up 14 bases and V 1 base, and 15 bases lay outside the gene matches. CDR1 SEHNR and CDR2 FQNEAQ come from the germline V gene (reference sequence). CDR3 length equals 16 residues. CDR3 DNA: TGTGCCAGCAGCTTAGATGGACAGAGAGAAGCGGGAGGAAAGTTCTTC. Protein: CASSLDGQREAGGKFF.

The J gene is TRBJ1-4, the V gene TRBV30, with a tentative D call TRBD1 (6 bases). Trimming left V 1 base short and J 3 bases short, with 21 bases between. Germline V gene lookup returns CDR1 GTSNPN and CDR2 SVGIG (reference sequence). The CDR3 has 18 residues. The chain's CDR3 is CAWSGGTGRGMANEKLFF. The CDR3 coding sequence is TGTGCCTGGAGTGGAGGTACAGGGAGAGGCATGGCTAATGAAAAACTGTTTTTT.

The rearrangement uses TRBV10-2 and TRBJ2-1; D remains ambiguous. The germline gives CDR1 WSHSY, CDR2 SAAADI. V gave up 2 bases and J gave up 10 bases, with 15 bases separating them. CDR3 length equals 14 residues. CDR3 residues: CASSERQAHLEQFF. The CDR3 nucleotides read TGCGCCAGCAGTGAGAGGCAGGCTCATTTAGAGCAGTTCTTC.

The rearrangement joins TRBV6-1 to TRBJ1-2, with unresolved D. Trimming pared 3 bases from V and 5 bases from J, leaving 13 bases between. The CDR3 extends over 14 amino acids. Germline V gene data show CDR1 as MNHNS and CDR2 as SASEGT. DNA of the CDR3: TGTGCCAGCAGTGACAGGTCCCCACCTTATGGCTACACCTTC. Amino acid sequence: CASSDRSPPYGYTF.

The sample holds one count of this clone. The J gene is TRBJ2-7, the V gene TRBV3-1 (or the pseudogene TRBV3-2); D might be TRBD2 (6 bases). V lost 2 bases, J lost 2 bases, and 13 bases lay in between. The CDR3 has 15 amino acids. Germline V gene data show CDR1 as LGHDT and CDR2 as YNNKEL (reference sequence). CDR3 coding DNA: TGTGCCAGCAGCCAACAAGCGGGCTCTGCCTACGAGCAGTACTTC. It encodes CASSQQAGSAYEQYF.

This clone was detected only once. CDR3 residues: CASSLGGVNEKLFF. In nucleotides, the CDR3 is TGTGCCAGCAGCTTAGGGGGGGTAAATGAAAAACTGTTTTTT. This chain joins TRBV7-9 and TRBJ1-4; TRBD1 is a possible D gene (5 bases). V lost 1 base and J 5 bases, leaving 8 bases between the germline ends. CDR3 length equals 14 residues. Germline CDR1 and CDR2: SEHNR and FQNEAQ (reference sequence).

The V call is TRBV19, the J call TRBJ1-5, with TRBD1 matching 12 bases. V shed 10 bases and J 7 bases; nucleotides not matched to a gene: 14. The CDR3 contains 16 residues. Germline V CDR1 and CDR2: LNHDA, SQIVND (reference sequence). CDR3 protein: CATRRSGQGAGQPQHF. The CDR3, as DNA: TGTGCCACTCGGAGATCGGGACAGGGGGCAGGGCAGCCCCAGCATTTT.

V is TRBV19 and J is TRBJ1-5, with TRBD1 matching over 10 bases. Germline V gene sequence: CDR1 LNHDA, CDR2 SQIVND (reference sequence). The length of the CDR3 is 16 residues. V lost 3 bases to trimming and J lost 9 bases; unmatched junction nucleotides: 11. The CDR3 region has the DNA TGTGCCAGTAGTATCACCCCCGGACAGGGGGGAGCGCCCCAGCATTTT. Translating gives CASSITPGQGGAPQHF. The full variable domain, completed using reference TRBV19 and TRBJ1-5, is DGGITQSPKYLFRKEGQNVTLSCEQNLNHDAMYWYRQDPGQGLRLIYYSQIVNDFQKGDIAEGYSVSREKKESFPLTVTSAQKNPTAFYLCASSITPGQGGAPQHFGDGTRLSIL.

The chain has TRBV2 and TRBJ1-4; D is unresolved. Trimming took 8 bases from V and 6 from J, leaving 13 bases between them. The CDR3 is made up of 13 amino acids. Germline V gene data show CDR1 as SNHLY and CDR2 as FYNNEI. The CDR3 DNA reads as TGTGCCAGCTCCCGCCGGCAGGATGAAAAACTGTTTTTT. Protein sequence: CASSRRQDEKLFF.

Here the CDR3 reads CASSQDAGGSYEQYF. The DNA for the CDR3 is TGTGCCAGCAGCCAAGATGCCGGGGGCTCCTACGAGCAGTACTTC. The chain carries TRBV4-2 and TRBJ2-7; TRBD2 might be the D (6 bases). Between the trimmed V and J ends, which lost 0 bases and 0 bases, there was a span of 9 bases. This CDR3 comprises 15 residues. CDR1 is LGHNA and CDR2 is YNFKEQ in the germline V gene.

This clone was observed a few times. J is TRBJ1-1 and V is TRBV5-1, with 10 bases fitting TRBD1. With V trimmed by 3 bases and J by 9 bases, 5 bases remained unmatched. Germline V gene sequence: CDR1 SGHRS, CDR2 YFSETQ. CDR3 length: 13 amino acids. The CDR3 spells CASSSGQGSKAFF. The CDR3, as DNA: TGCGCCAGCAGCTCGGGACAGGGGAGTAAAGCTTTCTTT.

Here the CDR3 reads CSDLGGHGTEAFF. The CDR3 DNA is TGCAGCGACCTTGGAGGGCATGGCACTGAAGCTTTCTTT. The chain recombines TRBV29-1 with TRBJ1-1; D unclear. Trimming removed 7 bases from V and 4 bases from J, with 16 bases in between. Germline CDR1 and CDR2: SQVTM and ANQGSEA. CDR3 length: 13 amino acids. Full variable domain (missing parts from reference TRBV29-1 and TRBJ1-1): SAVISQKPSRDICQRGTSLTIQCQVDSQVTMMFWYRQQPGQSLTLIATANQGSEATYESGFVIDKFPISRPNLTFSTLTVSNMSPEDSSIYLCSDLGGHGTEAFFGQGTRLTVV.

Of note for this clone: Sequence at one end of the junction differs from germline and may be a read error. The rearrangement joins TRBV7-7 to TRBJ2-7, with D possibly being TRBD1 (5 bases). The V gene's germline CDR1 is SSHAT and CDR2 FNYEAQ (reference sequence). The CDR3 length is 13 residues. The CDR3 DNA is TGTGCTAGCAGCTCTCTTCAGGGTAGCGAGCAGTACTTC. Amino acid sequence: CASSSLQGSEQYF.

J is TRBJ2-7 and V is TRBV19, with a possible D match to TRBD2 (6 bases). Germline-derived CDR1 and CDR2 are LNHDA and SQIVND (reference sequence). V shed 2 bases and J shed 2 bases, with 13 bases lying between them. CDR3 length: 15 amino acids. The CDR3 sequence is CASSIFGGYTYEQYF. In DNA, the CDR3 is TGTGCCAGTAGTATATTCGGGGGTTACACCTACGAGCAGTACTTC.

This clone was picked up a small number of times. The chain recombines TRBV9 with TRBJ1-1; 8 nucleotides match TRBD1. The V segment lost 3 bases and the J segment 5 bases; nucleotides outside the gene matches: 12. Germline-derived CDR1 and CDR2 are SGDLS and YYNGEE. The CDR3 sequence is 16 residues long. CDR3 coding DNA: TGTGCCAGCAGCGAGAGACAGGGGTCTGGTAGGACTGAAGCTTTCTTT. This sequence encodes CASSERQGSGRTEAFF.